Listed here are 11 T cell receptor beta chains from one sample, sequenced in a study of patients and donors after allogeneic stem cell transplantation. TCRdb called the RT-PCR reads again in MiXCR, with one record for every CDR3 protein. The sample consists of approximately 88,000 distinct CDR3 sequences, around 5% of them appearing once. The sample comprised blood, either unsorted or a sorted T cell fraction (not recorded which). Receptor source: a human donor who was either an allogeneic HSCT recipient or a stem cell or donor lymphocyte infusion donor (not recorded which). It is not recorded whose cells these are; they may come from a transplant donor.

This clonotype was seen many times. J is TRBJ2-3 and V is TRBV5-1; 13 nucleotides line up with TRBD2. The CDR3 spans 16 residues. V was clipped by 4 bases and J by 4 bases; unmatched bases: 6. The V gene's germline CDR1 is SGHRS and CDR2 YFSETQ. Here the CDR3 DNA reads TGCGCCAGCAGCACTAGCGGGAGGGCCATGTCAGATACGCAGTATTTT. Protein product: CASSTSGRAMSDTQYF.

Of note for this clonotype: A much larger clonotype is one base distant, so this may be a read error. The genes are TRBV9 and TRBJ1-1; D perhaps matches TRBD1 (6 bases). Germline CDR1 reads SGDLS; CDR2 reads YYNGEE. The CDR3 is 17 residues long. The V gene lost 0 bases and the J gene lost 0 bases, with 15 bases spanning the gap. The CDR3 is CASSVDGGAALNTEAFF. The CDR3 DNA reads as TGTGCCAGCAGCGTAGACGGGGGGGCAGCCCTGAACACTGAAGCTTTCTTT.

This clonotype is classed as medium-sized. This rearrangement joins TRBV2 to TRBJ1-5; D is undetermined. V dropped 5 bases and J dropped 3 bases, with 14 bases sitting between them. The CDR3 runs 15 residues. CDR1 SNHLY and CDR2 FYNNEI come from the germline V gene. In nucleotides, the CDR3 is TGTGCCAGCAGTCTGTCTGCAGGAGACAATCAGCCCCAGCATTTT. This codes for CASSLSAGDNQPQHF.

This clonotype has ten or more counts. This chain uses TRBV18 with TRBJ2-2, with D perhaps matching TRBD2 (6 bases). Trimming stripped 5 bases from V and 0 bases from J, with 13 bases between. CDR1 and CDR2 (germline): KGHSH, LQKENI. The CDR3 contains 16 residues. The CDR3 spells CASSGSGGTNTGELFF. The CDR3 region has the DNA TGTGCCAGCTCAGGATCCGGGGGTACGAACACCGGGGAGCTGTTTTTT.

In this sample, this clonotype turned up many times. This rearrangement joins TRBV20-1 to TRBJ2-3; 8 positions match TRBD2. Trimming took 4 bases from V and 1 from J; bases not matched to a gene: 1. The CDR3 contains 13 residues. From germline, CDR1 is DFQATT and CDR2 SNEGSKA (reference sequence). CDR3 sequence: CSATLAGTDTQYF. DNA of the CDR3: TGCAGTGCTACACTAGCGGGCACAGATACGCAGTATTTT.

This clonotype showed up many times. The chain couples TRBV7-8 to TRBJ2-1; D ambiguous. CDR1 SGHVS and CDR2 FQNEAQ come from the germline V gene. Trimming shortened V by 1 base and J by 8 bases, and 15 bases separated the two germline ends. The CDR3 consists of 15 residues. The CDR3 DNA sequence: TGTGCCAGCAGCTTAGATTTAGGGCTTGCGGATGAGCAGTTCTTC. This translates into CASSLDLGLADEQFF.

A few counts support this clonotype. The chain links TRBV5-1 to TRBJ2-3; D not certain. CDR1 is SGHRS, CDR2 YFSETQ, per germline. CDR3 length: 16 residues. V was cut by 4 bases and J by 1 base, with 16 bases left in between. CDR3 nucleotides: TGCGCCAGCAGCCGCATCATGGGTGGCGGCACAGATACGCAGTATTTT. Its protein is CASSRIMGGGTDTQYF. Drawing the rest from reference TRBV5-1 and TRBJ2-3, the complete variable domain is KAGVTQTPRYLIKTRGQQVTLSCSPISGHRSVSWYQQTPGQGLQFLFEYFSETQRNKGNFPGRFSGRQFSNSRSEMNVSTLELGDSALYLCASSRIMGGGTDTQYFGPGTRLTVL.

The chain links TRBV5-4 to TRBJ2-1, with TRBD1 matching 7 bases. CDR3 length equals 15 residues. Per the germline V gene, CDR1 is SGHNT and CDR2 is YYREEE (reference sequence). V lost 2 bases and J lost 4; bases outside the gene matches: 6. CDR3 sequence reads: CASSFPGQNYNEQFF. In nucleotides, the CDR3 is TGTGCCAGCAGCTTCCCGGGACAGAATTACAATGAGCAGTTCTTC.

This clonotype came up many times. The chain recombines TRBV29-1 with TRBJ2-5; no definite D call. The CDR3 length is 11 residues. V lost 4 bases and J 1 base, leaving 4 bases between the germline ends. The V gene's germline CDR1 is SQVTM and CDR2 ANQGSEA. The CDR3 DNA reads TGCAGCGTTGGCATCCAAGAGACCCAGTACTTC. Translating gives CSVGIQETQYF. Looking up the rest from reference TRBV29-1 and TRBJ2-5 gives the full variable domain: SAVISQKPSRDICQRGTSLTIQCQVDSQVTMMFWYRQQPGQSLTLIATANQGSEATYESGFVIDKFPISRPNLTFSTLTVSNMSPEDSSIYLCSVGIQETQYFGPGTRLLVL.

In its sample, this clonotype was seen a few times. V and J are TRBV20-1 and TRBJ1-1; D perhaps matches TRBD1 (5 bases). This CDR3 has 12 amino acids. The ends were cut back, 8 bases at V and 11 bases at J, with 21 bases in the middle. From germline, CDR1 is DFQATT and CDR2 SNEGSKA (reference sequence). The CDR3, as DNA: TGCAGTCCCAAGTGGGGGGGAAGAAACGCTTTCTTT. Its protein product is CSPKWGGRNAFF.

This clonotype showed up many times. The chain joins TRBV5-1 to TRBJ2-7, with TRBD1 identical over 9 bases. The CDR3 is 15 residues long. With V trimmed by 3 bases and J by 5 bases, 9 bases remained unmatched. Germline CDR1 is SGHRS and CDR2 is YFSETQ. CDR3 residues: CASSWTAGTGNEQYF. CDR3 nucleotide sequence: TGCGCCAGCAGCTGGACTGCCGGGACAGGGAACGAGCAGTACTTC.